This passage covers 4 T cell receptor beta chains from one sample sequenced in a study of blood T cell repertoires in COVID-19. Clones were read by immunoSEQ multiplex PCR, and TCRdb kept only the in-frame ones, dropping some. The data contain about 360,000 clones, around 87% of them singletons. Sequencing was carried out using peripheral blood. These receptors originate from a human donor in a cohort sampled during active COVID-19.

V usage is TRBV3-1 (or the pseudogene TRBV3-2) and J usage is TRBJ1-1, with D tentatively TRBD1 (6 bases). CDR1 is LGHDT and CDR2 is YNNKEL in the germline V gene (reference sequence). V lost 4 bases and J lost 5, with 20 bases in between. The CDR3 totals 16 residues. The CDR3: CASSRLSWGQGTEAFF. CDR3 DNA: TGTGCCAGCAGCCGTCTTTCTTGGGGGCAGGGTACTGAAGCTTTCTTT.

This clone occurred a few times. The J gene is TRBJ1-1, the V gene TRBV5-4; 9 bases agree with TRBD1. V dropped 4 bases and J dropped 0; count of bases not matched to a gene: 4. Germline V gives CDR1 SGHNT, CDR2 YYREEE (reference sequence). CDR3 length: 15 residues. CDR3 DNA: TGTGCCAGCAGCCGGGACAGGGCCATGAACACTGAAGCTTTCTTT. This codes for CASSRDRAMNTEAFF. Based on the CDR3 plus reference TRBV5-4 and TRBJ1-1, the full variable domain is ETGVTQSPTHLIKTRGQQVTLRCSSQSGHNTVSWYQQALGQGPQFIFQYYREEENGRGNFPPRFSGLQFPNYSSELNVNALELDDSALYLCASSRDRAMNTEAFFGQGTRLTVV.

The chain carries TRBV5-1 and TRBJ1-4; D is perhaps TRBD1 (5 bases). Germline V gene data show CDR1 as SGHRS and CDR2 as YFSETQ. V lost 0 bases, J lost 8 bases, and 20 bases lay in between. The CDR3 sequence is 17 residues long. CDR3 coding DNA: TGCGCCAGCAGCTTGGATGGGGCCGGGGTAGCGGGAGAAAAACTGTTTTTT. Protein: CASSLDGAGVAGEKLFF.

V is TRBV15 and J is TRBJ2-5; 7 positions agree with TRBD1. J gave up 1 base and V 3 bases, and 2 bases lay outside the gene matches. This CDR3 has 14 amino acids. The germline V gene has CDR1 LNHNV and CDR2 YYDKDF (reference sequence). CDR3 DNA: TGTGCCACCAGCAGGGGACAGTCCCAAGAGACCCAGTACTTC. This gives the protein CATSRGQSQETQYF.